The next 7 T cell receptor beta chains were all read from a single sample in a study of T cell responses to AZD1222 COVID-19 vaccine. Assay used: immunoSEQ multiplex PCR; TCRdb lists only in-frame clones, some missing. This table holds more than 95,000 clones, 90% found once. The sample in question was peripheral blood, obtained on day 0 of MenACWY control vaccination. All receptors derive from an adult in good health.

The V call is TRBV5-1, the J call TRBJ1-5; 9 bases map to TRBD1. V was clipped by 4 bases and J by 5 bases; unmatched bases: 4. CDR3 length: 14 residues. CDR1 is SGHRS and CDR2 is YFSETQ in the germline V gene. CDR3 residues: CASSVGQGDQPQHF. CDR3 bases: TGCGCCAGCAGCGTGGGACAGGGAGATCAGCCCCAGCATTTT.

This chain links TRBV28 with TRBJ2-7; 12 bases agree with TRBD1. This CDR3 is built from 15 residues. Germline V gene sequence: CDR1 MDHEN, CDR2 SYDVKM. With V trimmed by 5 bases and J by 6 bases, 8 bases remained unmatched. The CDR3, as DNA: TGTGCCAGCAGTATCTCGGGACAGGGGGCCACCGAGCAGTACTTC. It encodes CASSISGQGATEQYF. Based on the CDR3 plus reference TRBV28 and TRBJ2-7, the full variable domain is DVKVTQSSRYLVKRTGEKVFLECVQDMDHENMFWYRQDPGLGLRLIYFSYDVKMKEKGDIPEGYSVSREKKERFSLILESASTNQTSMYLCASSISGQGATEQYFGPGTRLTVT.

This chain links TRBV7-9 with TRBJ2-1; D may match TRBD1 or TRBD2 (5 bases each). The length of the CDR3 is 19 residues. V was trimmed by 4 bases and J by 0 bases, leaving 22 bases between them. Per the germline V gene, CDR1 is SEHNR and CDR2 is FQNEAQ (reference sequence). CDR3 sequence (DNA): TGTGCCAGCAGCTCGAAAAGTAAGAGCGGACAAAGCTCCTACAATGAGCAGTTCTTC. Translating gives CASSSKSKSGQSSYNEQFF.

The chain uses TRBV7-9 and TRBJ1-5; weak D call: TRBD1 (6 bases). The CDR3 has 16 amino acids. Germline V gene sequence: CDR1 SEHNR, CDR2 FQNEAQ (reference sequence). The V gene lost 0 bases and the J gene lost 4 bases, with 13 bases spanning the gap. CDR3 in amino acids: CASSLAGLQGNQPQHF. In DNA form, the CDR3 reads TGTGCCAGCAGCTTAGCGGGATTACAGGGAAATCAGCCCCAGCATTTT.

This clone was counted a single time. The V and J genes are TRBV15 and TRBJ2-1; D gene unclear. From germline, CDR1 is LNHNV and CDR2 YYDKDF (reference sequence). The CDR3 contains 14 residues. The V gene lost 1 base and the J gene lost 5 bases, with 9 bases spanning the gap. This chain's CDR3 is CATSRAPANNEQFF. CDR3 bases: TGTGCCACCAGCAGAGCACCAGCTAACAATGAGCAGTTCTTC. The full variable domain, in which reference TRBV15 and TRBJ2-1 provide the parts outside the CDR3, is DAMVIQNPRYQVTQFGKPVTLSCSQTLNHNVMYWYQQKSSQAPKLLFHYYDKDFNNEADTPDNFQSRRPNTSFCFLDIRSPGLGDTAMYLCATSRAPANNEQFFGPGTRLTVL.

The rearrangement uses TRBV5-6 and TRBJ2-3; no reliable D call. V dropped 2 bases and J dropped 2 bases, with 12 bases sitting between them. The CDR3 length is 15 residues. Germline V gives CDR1 SGHDT, CDR2 YYEEEE. The CDR3 DNA follows: TGTGCCAGCAGCTTTTGGGCAGCTAACACAGATACGCAGTATTTT. Its protein product is CASSFWAANTDTQYF.

J is TRBJ2-7 and V is TRBV5-4, with 7 bases that match TRBD1. Germline V gives CDR1 SGHNT, CDR2 YYREEE (reference sequence). V trimming: 1 base; J trimming: 3 bases; junction bases outside the gene matches: 7. CDR3 length equals 15 residues. Here the CDR3 DNA reads TGTGCCAGCAGCTTGCCCCGACAGGGAAACTACGAGCAGTACTTC. Its translation is CASSLPRQGNYEQYF.